This T cell receptor beta chain was retrieved from a study of early T cells in non-severe SARS-CoV-2 infection. Study-level background: Sequenced material consisted of bulk RNA (from unsorted whole blood), and chains were unpaired.

Study-level results: There was a bias toward anti-spike CD8 responses in VDJdb matching, which missed private and CD4 specificities.

The CDR3 length is 15 residues. CDR1 SGHRS and CDR2 YFSETQ come from the germline V gene. Ten or more counts support this clonotype. Its specificity is not known. An end of the junction differs from the germline gene, which may be a read error. Attached unique molecular identifiers marked individual cDNA molecules. TCRdb re-called the 5' RACE reads with MiXCR, one entry per CDR3 protein. The sample records more than 20,000 distinct CDR3 sequences, around 4.2% being singletons. The chain carries TRBV5-1 and TRBJ1-1; D gene uncertain. The sequenced sample was whole blood. The TCR was taken from an adult who was a healthcare worker with PCR-confirmed SARS-CoV-2 infection or an uninfected control (not recorded which). The CDR3 sequence is CASSPVMLSNTEAFF. CDR3 coding DNA: TGCGCCAGCAGCCCAGTGATGTTGTCGAACACTGAAGCCTTCTTT.